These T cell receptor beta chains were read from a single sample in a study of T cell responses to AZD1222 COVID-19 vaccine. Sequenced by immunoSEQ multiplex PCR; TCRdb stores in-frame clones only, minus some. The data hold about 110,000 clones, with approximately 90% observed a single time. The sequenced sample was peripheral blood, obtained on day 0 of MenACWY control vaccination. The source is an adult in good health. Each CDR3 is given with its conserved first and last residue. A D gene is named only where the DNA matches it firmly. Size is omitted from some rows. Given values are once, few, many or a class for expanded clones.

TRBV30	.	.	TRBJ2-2	TGTGCCTGGAGGAAAAGACAAGACACCGGGGAGCTGTTTTTT	CAWRKRQDTGELFF
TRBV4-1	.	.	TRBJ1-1	TGCGCCAGCAGCCAAGATGGGCGGCGAACTGAAGCTTTCTTT	CASSQDGRRTEAFF
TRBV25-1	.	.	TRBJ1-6	TGTGCCAGCAGTGAATATAGGCAGGGGCGTAATTCACCCCTCCACTTT	CASSEYRQGRNSPLHF
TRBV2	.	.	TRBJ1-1	TGTGCCAGCAGTGTGGGCAGGAGGGGGACTGAAGCTTTCTTT	CASSVGRRGTEAFF
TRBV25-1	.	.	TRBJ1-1	TGTGCCAGCAGCATTACAGGAAACACTGAAGCTTTCTTT	CASSITGNTEAFF
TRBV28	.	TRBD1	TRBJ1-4	TGTGCCAGCAGAGCCCAGGGGGCGACTAATGAAAAACTGTTTTTT	CASRAQGATNEKLFF
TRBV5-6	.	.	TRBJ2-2	TGTGCCAGCAGCTTGGACAGGGCCTACACCGGGGAGCTGTTTTTT	CASSLDRAYTGELFF
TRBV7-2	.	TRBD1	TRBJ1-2	TGTGCCAGCAGTTTCCCTGACAGGGTGATTTATGGCTACACCTTC	CASSFPDRVIYGYTF
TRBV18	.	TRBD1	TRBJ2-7	TGTGCCAGCTCACGGACAGGGGACTACGAGCAGTACTTC	CASSRTGDYEQYF
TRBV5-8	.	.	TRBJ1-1	TGTGCCAGCAGTCTGTTCGGAGGACTGAACACTGAAGCTTTCTTT	CASSLFGGLNTEAFF
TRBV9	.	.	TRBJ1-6	TGTGCCAGCAGCGTAGCCGGGGATTCACCCCTCCACTTT	CASSVAGDSPLHF
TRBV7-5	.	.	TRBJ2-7	TGTGCCAGAAGCTTAGGGACAGTCCTAACCTCCTACGAGCAGTACTTC	CARSLGTVLTSYEQYF
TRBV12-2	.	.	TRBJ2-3	TGTGCAAGTCGCTTAACACGAGGGGCAGGGGGGCCAGATACGCAGTATTTT	CASRLTRGAGGPDTQYF
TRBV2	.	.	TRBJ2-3	TGTGCCAGCAGTAAAGGTAACTCGGATACGCAGTATTTT	CASSKGNSDTQYF
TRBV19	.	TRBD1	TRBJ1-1	TGTGCCACCGGACAGGGAGGGTTCGGAGCTTTCTTT	CATGQGGFGAFF
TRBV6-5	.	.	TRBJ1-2	.	CASSSSAYERRGYTF
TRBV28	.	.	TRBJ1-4	TGTGCCAGCAGTGGACGGCCGGAAAAACTGTTTTTT	CASSGRPEKLFF
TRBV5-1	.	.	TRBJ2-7	TGCGCCAGCAGCTTGGATTCGGGGGACGAGCAGTACTTC	CASSLDSGDEQYF
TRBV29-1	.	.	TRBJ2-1	TGCAGCGTTGTGTCCCAGAACCTCTACAATGAGCAGTTCTTC	CSVVSQNLYNEQFF
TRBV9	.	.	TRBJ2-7	TGTGCCCGGGAGCAGGCTCTAATCTACGAGCAGTACTTC	CAREQALIYEQYF
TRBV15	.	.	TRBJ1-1	TGTGCCACCAGCAGAGGGCTGTCGGGCACTGAAGCTTTCTTT	CATSRGLSGTEAFF
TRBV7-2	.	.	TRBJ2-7	TGTGCCAGCAGCTTAAGACAGATATCCTACGAGCAGTACTTC	CASSLRQISYEQYF
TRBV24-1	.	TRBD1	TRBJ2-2	TGTGCCACCAGTGATGACGGGACAGGGGGCCGTGACACCGGGGAGCTGTTTTTT	CATSDDGTGGRDTGELFF
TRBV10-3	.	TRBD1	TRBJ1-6	TGTGCCATCAGTGAGCCGAGGCGGGGGGGGACAGGCCATTCACCCCTCCACTTT	CAISEPRRGGTGHSPLHF
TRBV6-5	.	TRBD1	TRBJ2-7	TGTGCCAGCACCCGGACAGGGCTGCCCTACGAGCAGTACTTC	CASTRTGLPYEQYF
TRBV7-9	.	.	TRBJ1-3	TGTGCCAGCAGCCCACGGACTGGCTCTGGAAACACCATATATTTT	CASSPRTGSGNTIYF
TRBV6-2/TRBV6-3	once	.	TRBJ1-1	TGTGCCAGCAGTTACGCGGGTTGGGGCACTGAAGCTTTCTTT	CASSYAGWGTEAFF
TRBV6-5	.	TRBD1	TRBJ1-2	TGTGCCAGCAGAAGGACAGGTCTCTATGGCTACACCTTC	CASRRTGLYGYTF
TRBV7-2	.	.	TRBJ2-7	TGTGCCAGCAACTCTGGGGCCTACTACGAGCAGTACTTC	CASNSGAYYEQYF
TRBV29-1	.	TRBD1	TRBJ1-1	TGCAGCGCTCAGGCAGGGGGCGGGAACACTGAAGCTTTCTTT	CSAQAGGGNTEAFF
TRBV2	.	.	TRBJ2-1	TGTGCCAGCAGTGAAGGGACTGAGCAGTTCTTC	CASSEGTEQFF
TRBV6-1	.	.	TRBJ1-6	TGTGCCAGCAGTGAAAACAGTGGGGTTTCACCCCTCCACTTT	CASSENSGVSPLHF
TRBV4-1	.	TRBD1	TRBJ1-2	TGCGCCAGCAGACAAATTTGGACGCCGGGACAGGGCAACTATGGCTACACCTTC	CASRQIWTPGQGNYGYTF
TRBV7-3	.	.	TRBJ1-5	TGTGCCAGCAGCGCCGGGGATTCTCAGCCCCAGCATTTT	CASSAGDSQPQHF
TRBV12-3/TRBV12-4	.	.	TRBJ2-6	TGTGCCAGCAGAGGTTCCGGGGCCAACGTCCTGACTTTC	CASRGSGANVLTF
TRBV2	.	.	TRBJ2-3	TGTGCCAGCTGGGGGGGACAGTGGATAACCACAGATACGCAGTATTTT	CASWGGQWITTDTQYF
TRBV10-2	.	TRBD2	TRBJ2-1	TGCGCCAGCAGGAGAGCGGGGGGGCCGTTCGATGAGCAGTTCTTC	CASRRAGGPFDEQFF
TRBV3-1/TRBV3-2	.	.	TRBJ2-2	TGTGCCAGCAGCCAAGAATCAGGGTCGGGGGAGCTGTTTTTT	CASSQESGSGELFF
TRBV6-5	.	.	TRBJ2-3	TGTGCCAGCAGTCAACCTCTTCAGGGCACAGATACGCAGTATTTT	CASSQPLQGTDTQYF
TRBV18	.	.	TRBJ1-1	TGTGCCAGCTCACCAAGGGGGAACACTGAAGCTTTCTTT	CASSPRGNTEAFF
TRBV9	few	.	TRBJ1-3	TGTGCCAGCAGCGTAGACAGGGCCACCTCTGGAAACACCATATATTTT	CASSVDRATSGNTIYF